In its sample, the clone carrying this T cell receptor beta chain was seen a few times. Its specificity is unknown. This sample is part of a study of Graves' ophthalmopathy and Graves' hyperthyroidism. General study results and limits: Sensitivity reached 60% to 71% and specificity roughly 72% when the model predicted ophthalmopathy progression. Classification of ophthalmopathy versus stable hyperthyroidism by a 13-signature model yielded approximately 90% sensitivity and around 80% specificity.

The authors amplified TCR beta CDR3 regions from RNA transcripts. First-round RT-PCR employed HTBI primers, with a second-round multiplex PCR after it. In TCRdb, the multiplex PCR reads were re-called with MiXCR into one record per CDR3 protein. The profile covers around 1.1 million distinct CDR3 sequences, with 35% to 40% appearing a single time and 11% taken by the ten largest. This receptor was identified in an adult man with Graves' hyperthyroidism. Sequenced material: peripheral blood or thyroid tissue (not recorded which).

DNA of the CDR3: TGTGCCAGCAGTGAGAGACGAGTAACCGGGGGCTACGAGCAGTACTTC. Amino acids: CASSERRVTGGYEQYF. The chain combines TRBV2 with TRBJ2-7; D possibly corresponds to TRBD2 (6 bases). Germline CDR1 SNHLY, CDR2 FYNNEI. The CDR3 totals 16 residues. Between the trimmed V and J ends, which lost 3 bases and 3 bases, there was a span of 18 bases.